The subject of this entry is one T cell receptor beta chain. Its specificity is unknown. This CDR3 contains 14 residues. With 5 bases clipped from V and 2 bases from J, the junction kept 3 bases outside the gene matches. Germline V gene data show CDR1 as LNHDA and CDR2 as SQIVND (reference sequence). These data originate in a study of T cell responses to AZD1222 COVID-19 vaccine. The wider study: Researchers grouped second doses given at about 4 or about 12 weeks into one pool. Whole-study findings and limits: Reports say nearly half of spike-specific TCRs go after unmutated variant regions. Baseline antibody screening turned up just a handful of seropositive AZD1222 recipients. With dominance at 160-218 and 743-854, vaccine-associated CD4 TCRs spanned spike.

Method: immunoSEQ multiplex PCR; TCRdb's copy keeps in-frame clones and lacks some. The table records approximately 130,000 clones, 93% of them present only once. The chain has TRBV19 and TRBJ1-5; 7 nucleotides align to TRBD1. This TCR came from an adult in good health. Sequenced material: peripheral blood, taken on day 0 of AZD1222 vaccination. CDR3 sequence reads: CASSGTVGNQPQHF. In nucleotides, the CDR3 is TGTGCCAGTAGTGGGACAGTGGGCAATCAGCCCCAGCATTTT.